Listed below are T cell receptor beta chains from one sample, sequenced in a study of post-analysis software for immune sequencing data. TCRdb itself ran the PCR reads through MiXCR, one entry per CDR3 protein. The data contain roughly 800,000 distinct CDR3 sequences, around 45% of them singletons. The material sequenced was blood. These receptors were obtained from a girl under 18 with multiple sclerosis. The CDR3 runs from the conserved cysteine through the conserved F or W. A D gene is named only where the DNA matches it firmly. Clone size appears in some rows only: once, few, many, or a class for an expanded clone.

NA TRBJ2-3 TRBV7-3 NA CASSPSGRLADTQYF TGTGCCAGCAGCCCATCCGGGCGGCTTGCAGATACGCAGTATTTT
NA TRBJ2-3 TRBV10-3 TRBD2 CATRGEYPSTDTQYF TGTGCCACCCGGGGGGAGTACCCTAGCACAGATACGCAGTATTTT
NA TRBJ1-2 TRBV20-1 NA CSARGEGVYGYTF TGCAGTGCTAGAGGGGAAGGGGTCTATGGCTACACCTTC
few TRBJ2-7 TRBV24-1 TRBD1 CATSHRNDREEQYF TGTGCCACCAGTCACAGAAACGACAGGGAGGAGCAGTACTTC
NA TRBJ2-5 TRBV28 TRBD2 CASSFPTSGSARETQYF TGTGCCAGCAGTTTTCCGACTAGCGGGTCCGCCAGGGAGACCCAGTACTTC
NA TRBJ1-5 TRBV15 NA CATGMAGNQPQHF TGTGCCACTGGGATGGCGGGCAATCAGCCCCAGCATTTT
few TRBJ2-1 TRBV18 NA CASSPPTVGSSYNEQFF TGTGCCAGCTCACCACCGACAGTAGGAAGCTCCTACAATGAGCAGTTCTTC
NA TRBJ1-1 TRBV6-5 TRBD1 CASSHRTGGTEAFF TGTGCCAGCAGCCATAGGACAGGGGGCACTGAAGCTTTCTTT
NA TRBJ2-4 TRBV10-3 TRBD1 CAIRDPTGHPKNIQYF TGTGCCATCAGGGACCCGACAGGGCATCCCAAAAACATTCAGTACTTC
few TRBJ2-3 TRBV7-8 TRBD2 CASTGLAGNTDTQYF TGTGCCAGCACCGGACTAGCGGGAAACACAGATACGCAGTATTTT
NA TRBJ1-1 TRBV11-2 NA CASRQFPSQENTEAFF TGTGCCAGCAGACAATTCCCCTCACAGGAGAACACTGAAGCTTTCTTT
NA TRBJ1-1 TRBV27 TRBD1 CASSVQGARTEAFF TGTGCCAGCAGCGTACAGGGGGCGCGCACTGAAGCTTTCTTT
few TRBJ2-3 TRBV4-3 TRBD2 CASSQKGLAGAEDTQYF TGCGCCAGCAGCCAAAAAGGACTAGCGGGAGCTGAAGATACGCAGTATTTT
few TRBJ2-5 TRBV4-2 NA CASSQERVETQYF TGTGCCAGCAGCCAAGAGAGGGTAGAGACCCAGTACTTC
few TRBJ1-6 TRBV4-1 NA CASSQEGRQGGGSPLHF TGCGCCAGCAGCCAAGAAGGACGGCAGGGTGGTGGTTCACCCCTCCACTTT
NA TRBJ1-1 TRBV28 NA CASSIPRGNTEAFF TGTGCCAGCAGCATACCGAGGGGGAACACTGAAGCTTTCTTT
NA TRBJ1-2 TRBV6-1 NA CASSDMWQTNYGYTF TGTGCCAGCAGTGATATGTGGCAGACTAACTATGGCTACACCTTC
NA TRBJ2-5 TRBV6-5 NA CASSYSVVQETQYF TGTGCCAGCAGTTACTCAGTAGTGCAAGAGACCCAGTACTTC
few TRBJ2-7 TRBV15 NA CATSRAGLSYEQYF TGTGCCACCAGCAGAGCAGGGTTGTCCTACGAGCAGTACTTC
NA TRBJ1-6 TRBV12-3/TRBV12-4 NA CASSLARVNSPLHF TGTGCCAGCAGTTTAGCGCGGGTAAATTCACCCCTCCACTTT
NA TRBJ1-5 TRBV20-1 NA CSASGYQLSAQHF TGCAGTGCTAGTGGGTACCAGCTTTCGGCCCAGCATTTT
NA TRBJ2-7 TRBV15 NA CATSRDTGAYEQYF TGTGCCACCAGCAGAGACACAGGAGCCTACGAGCAGTACTTC
NA TRBJ1-1 TRBV5-1 NA CASSPDGENTEAFF TGCGCCAGCAGCCCGGACGGTGAGAACACTGAAGCTTTCTTT
NA TRBJ1-1 TRBV20-1 TRBD1 CSATGTGGLYTEAFF TGCAGTGCAACCGGGACAGGGGGCCTGTACACTGAAGCTTTCTTT
NA TRBJ2-1 TRBV4-1 NA CASSPEVAAYSYNEQFF TGCGCCAGCAGCCCGGAGGTGGCAGCGTATTCCTACAATGAGCAGTTCTTC
NA TRBJ2-1 TRBV18 NA CASSSDTRYNEQFF TGTGCCAGCTCATCCGACACCCGATACAATGAGCAGTTCTTC
NA TRBJ2-1 TRBV5-1 NA CASSKIAGEQFF TGCGCCAGCAGCAAAATAGCAGGTGAGCAGTTCTTC
many TRBJ1-2 TRBV7-2 NA CASSLSGTTHNYGYTF TGTGCCAGCAGCTTATCCGGGACAACCCATAACTATGGCTACACCTTC
NA TRBJ2-7 TRBV30 TRBD2 CAWSPRWGLAAYEQYF TGTGCCTGGAGTCCTCGGTGGGGACTAGCGGCCTACGAGCAGTACTTC
NA TRBJ1-4 TRBV6-1 TRBD1 CASRPGQGATNEKLFF TGTGCCAGCAGACCGGGACAGGGGGCCACTAATGAAAAACTGTTTTTT
NA TRBJ1-3 TRBV7-8 NA CASSFFEGVRGNTIYF TGTGCCAGCAGCTTTTTCGAGGGGGTTCGAGGAAACACCATATATTTT
NA TRBJ2-1 TRBV7-8 NA CASSLVFKQFF TGTGCCAGCAGCTTAGTGTTCAAGCAGTTCTTC
few TRBJ2-7 TRBV6-5 TRBD1 CASRETGGEQYF TGTGCCAGCAGAGAAACAGGGGGCGAGCAGTACTTC
NA TRBJ2-1 TRBV9 NA CASSVAGTSDEQFF TGTGCCAGCAGCGTAGCTGGGACGTCCGATGAGCAGTTCTTC
NA TRBJ2-5 TRBV20-1 TRBD1 CSASYGQGAHQETQYF TGCAGTGCTAGCTACGGACAGGGGGCGCACCAAGAGACCCAGTACTTC
NA TRBJ2-3 TRBV7-9 TRBD2 CASSSGGAGVGDTQYF TGTGCCAGCAGCTCGGGGGGAGCGGGAGTGGGAGATACGCAGTATTTT
once TRBJ1-4 TRBV11-2 NA CASSSWDSLGEKLFF TGTGCCAGCAGCTCCTGGGATTCGTTGGGGGAAAAACTGTTTTTT
NA TRBJ2-7 TRBV4-2 NA CASSQVPGVSSYEQYF TGTGCCAGCAGCCAAGTTCCAGGGGTGTCCTCCTACGAGCAGTACTTC
few TRBJ2-5 TRBV4-3 NA CASSQGRGRQETQYF TGCGCCAGCAGCCAAGGACGGGGCCGCCAAGAGACCCAGTACTTC
few TRBJ2-7 TRBV5-4 TRBD2 CASSLGEAGEQYF TGTGCCAGCAGCTTGGGGGAAGCGGGGGAGCAGTACTTC
NA TRBJ1-1 TRBV29-1 NA CSGTKNTEAFF TGCAGCGGGACAAAGAACACTGAAGCTTTCTTT
NA TRBJ2-1 TRBV7-9 NA CASSLGVQRPSSYNEQFF TGTGCCAGCAGCTTAGGGGTTCAGCGGCCCAGCTCCTACAATGAGCAGTTCTTC
NA TRBJ2-7 TRBV27 NA CASSQGSDTLGEQYF TGTGCCAGCAGTCAGGGGTCGGACACCCTTGGCGAGCAGTACTTC
NA TRBJ2-4 TRBV30 TRBD2 CAWTLPGLDIQYF TGTGCCTGGACCTTACCGGGACTAGACATTCAGTACTTC
once TRBJ2-7 TRBV12-3/TRBV12-4 NA CASRLRDSVREQYF TGTGCCAGCAGGCTCCGGGACTCCGTCAGGGAGCAGTACTTC
few TRBJ1-2 TRBV6-5 NA CASRYDRGADGYTF TGTGCCAGCAGGTACGATAGGGGGGCGGATGGCTACACCTTC
few TRBJ2-1 TRBV15 TRBD2 CATSSPTTSGTYNEQFF TGTGCCACCAGCAGCCCCACCACGAGCGGGACTTACAATGAGCAGTTCTTC
NA TRBJ2-7 TRBV29-1 TRBD2 CSVDGGGFYEQYF TGCAGCGTTGACGGGGGGGGGTTCTACGAGCAGTACTTC
NA TRBJ2-7 TRBV12-3/TRBV12-4 NA CASSLRQNGVRGVEQYF TGTGCCAGCAGTTTACGGCAGAACGGTGTTCGGGGAGTGGAGCAGTACTTC
few TRBJ1-4 TRBV7-9 NA CASSLGPRREEKLFF TGTGCCAGCAGCTTAGGTCCTCGGAGGGAAGAAAAACTGTTTTTT
few TRBJ2-7 TRBV11-2 TRBD2 CASSYWPGTSPYEQYF TGTGCCAGCAGCTACTGGCCCGGGACTAGCCCCTACGAGCAGTACTTC
NA TRBJ1-1 TRBV20-1 NA CSAYFGQMNTEAFF TGCAGTGCTTATTTCGGACAGATGAACACTGAAGCTTTCTTT
NA TRBJ2-7 TRBV7-9 NA CASSLPGKSSYEQYF TGTGCCAGCAGCTTGCCGGGGAAGAGCTCCTACGAGCAGTACTTC